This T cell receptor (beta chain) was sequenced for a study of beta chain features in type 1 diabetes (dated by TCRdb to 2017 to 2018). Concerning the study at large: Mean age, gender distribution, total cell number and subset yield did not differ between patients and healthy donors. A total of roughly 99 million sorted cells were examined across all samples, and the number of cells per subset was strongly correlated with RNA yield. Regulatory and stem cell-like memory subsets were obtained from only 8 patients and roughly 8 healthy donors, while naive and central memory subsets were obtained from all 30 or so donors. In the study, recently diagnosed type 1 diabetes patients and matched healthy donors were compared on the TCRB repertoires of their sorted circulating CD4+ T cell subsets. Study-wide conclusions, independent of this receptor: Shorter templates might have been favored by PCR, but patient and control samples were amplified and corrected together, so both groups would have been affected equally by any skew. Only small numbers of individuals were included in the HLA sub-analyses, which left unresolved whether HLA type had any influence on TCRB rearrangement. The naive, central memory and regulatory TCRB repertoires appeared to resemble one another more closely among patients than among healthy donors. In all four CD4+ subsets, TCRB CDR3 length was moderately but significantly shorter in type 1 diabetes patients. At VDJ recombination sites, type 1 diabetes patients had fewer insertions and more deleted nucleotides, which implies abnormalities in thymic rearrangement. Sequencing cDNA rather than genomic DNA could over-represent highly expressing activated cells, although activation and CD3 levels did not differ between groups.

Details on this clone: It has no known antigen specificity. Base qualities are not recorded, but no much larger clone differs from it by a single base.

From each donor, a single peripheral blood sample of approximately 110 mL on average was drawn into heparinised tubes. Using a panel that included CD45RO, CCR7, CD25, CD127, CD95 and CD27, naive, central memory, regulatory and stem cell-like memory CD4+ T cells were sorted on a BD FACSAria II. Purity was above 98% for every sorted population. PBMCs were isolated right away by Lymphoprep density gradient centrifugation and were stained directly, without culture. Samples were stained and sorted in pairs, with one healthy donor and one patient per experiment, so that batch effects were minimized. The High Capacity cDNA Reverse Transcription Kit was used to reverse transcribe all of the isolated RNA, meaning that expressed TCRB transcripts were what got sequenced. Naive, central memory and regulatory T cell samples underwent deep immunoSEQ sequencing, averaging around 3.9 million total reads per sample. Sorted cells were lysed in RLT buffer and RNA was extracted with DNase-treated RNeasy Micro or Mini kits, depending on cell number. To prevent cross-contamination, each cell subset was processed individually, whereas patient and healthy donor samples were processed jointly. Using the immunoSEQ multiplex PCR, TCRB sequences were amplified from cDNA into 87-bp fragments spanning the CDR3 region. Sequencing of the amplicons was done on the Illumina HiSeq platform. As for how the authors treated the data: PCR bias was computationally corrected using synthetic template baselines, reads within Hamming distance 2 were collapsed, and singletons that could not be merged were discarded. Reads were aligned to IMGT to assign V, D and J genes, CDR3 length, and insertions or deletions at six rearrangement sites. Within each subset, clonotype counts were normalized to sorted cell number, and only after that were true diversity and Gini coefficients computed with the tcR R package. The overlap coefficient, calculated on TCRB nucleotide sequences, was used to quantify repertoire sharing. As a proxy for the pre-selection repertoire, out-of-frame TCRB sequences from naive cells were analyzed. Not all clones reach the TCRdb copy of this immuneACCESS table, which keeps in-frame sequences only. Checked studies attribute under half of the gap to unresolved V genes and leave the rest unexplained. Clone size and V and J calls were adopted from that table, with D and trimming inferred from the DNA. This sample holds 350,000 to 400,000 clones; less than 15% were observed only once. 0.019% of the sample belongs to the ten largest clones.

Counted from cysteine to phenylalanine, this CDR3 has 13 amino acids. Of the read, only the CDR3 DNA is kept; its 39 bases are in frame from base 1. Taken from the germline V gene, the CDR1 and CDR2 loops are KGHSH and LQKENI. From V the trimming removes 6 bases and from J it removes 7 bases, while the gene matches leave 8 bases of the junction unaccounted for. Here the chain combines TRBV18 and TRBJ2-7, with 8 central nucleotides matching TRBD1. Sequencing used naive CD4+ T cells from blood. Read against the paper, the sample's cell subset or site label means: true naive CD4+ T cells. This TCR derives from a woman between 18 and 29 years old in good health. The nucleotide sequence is TGTGCCAGCTCCTTCTCAGGGGGCGAAGAGCAGTACTTC. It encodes CASSFSGGEEQYF.